These T cell receptor beta chains were read from a single sample in a study of identifying expanded T cells in peripheral blood. Profiling relied on immunoSEQ multiplex PCR, and the TCRdb table lists in-frame clones only, not all of them. Of approximately 100,000 clones in the sample, roughly 89% were seen once. Material for sequencing was blood. The receptors shown here come from a person aged 18-70 years in good health. CDR3s include the opening cysteine and the closing phenylalanine or tryptophan. A D gene is named only where the DNA matches it firmly. Size tells how often a clone was seen (once, few, many) or the class of an expanded clone, and some rows leave it out.

clone size: once
J gene: TRBJ1-4
D gene: TRBD1
V gene: TRBV7-9
CDR3 protein: CASSLAFGGTGRKLFF
CDR3 DNA: TGTGCCAGCAGCTTAGCGTTCGGAGGGACAGGGAGGAAACTGTTTTTT

clone size: -
J gene: TRBJ2-3
D gene: TRBD2
V gene: TRBV4-3
CDR3 protein: CASSQDFGAGLALSADTQYF
CDR3 DNA: TGCGCCAGCAGCCAAGATTTTGGGGCGGGACTAGCGTTGAGTGCAGATACGCAGTATTTT

clone size: -
J gene: TRBJ2-2
D gene: TRBD1
V gene: TRBV10-3
CDR3 protein: CAAGGQPRTGELFF
CDR3 DNA: TGTGCCGCAGGGGGACAGCCTCGTACCGGGGAGCTGTTTTTT

clone size: once
J gene: TRBJ2-7
D gene: -
V gene: TRBV6-6
CDR3 protein: CASSSPGGGEKYEQYF
CDR3 DNA: TGTGCCAGCAGTTCGCCGGGCGGGGGCGAGAAGTACGAGCAGTACTTC

clone size: -
J gene: TRBJ2-5
D gene: TRBD1
V gene: TRBV7-9
CDR3 protein: CASSLYRGAQETQYF
CDR3 DNA: TGTGCCAGCAGCTTATACAGGGGGGCCCAAGAGACCCAGTACTTC

clone size: -
J gene: TRBJ2-4
D gene: -
V gene: TRBV11-3
CDR3 protein: CASSPRGAVLLVGTKNIQYF
CDR3 DNA: TGTGCCAGCAGCCCTCGGGGGGCCGTTCTCCTCGTTGGGACCAAAAACATTCAGTACTTC

clone size: once
J gene: TRBJ1-2
D gene: -
V gene: TRBV28
CDR3 protein: CASSFTDEGLYGYTF
CDR3 DNA: TGTGCCAGCAGTTTTACGGACGAAGGACTCTATGGCTACACCTTC

clone size: -
J gene: TRBJ2-3
D gene: -
V gene: TRBV6-6
CDR3 protein: CASKQAHSSTDTQYF
CDR3 DNA: TGTGCCTCAAAACAGGCCCACTCTAGCACAGATACGCAGTATTTT

clone size: once
J gene: TRBJ1-5
D gene: -
V gene: TRBV5-6
CDR3 protein: CASSAAGGRPQHF
CDR3 DNA: TGTGCCAGCAGCGCCGCTGGGGGAAGGCCCCAGCATTTT

clone size: -
J gene: TRBJ1-6
D gene: -
V gene: TRBV6-5
CDR3 protein: CASSEGYNSPLHF
CDR3 DNA: TGTGCCAGCAGTGAAGGATATAATTCACCCCTCCACTTT

clone size: -
J gene: TRBJ2-7
D gene: -
V gene: TRBV7-8
CDR3 protein: CASSFHYEQYF
CDR3 DNA: TGTGCCAGCAGCTTCCACTACGAGCAGTACTTC

clone size: -
J gene: TRBJ1-1
D gene: -
V gene: TRBV21-1
CDR3 protein: CASSKGTGWPFFTEAFF
CDR3 DNA: TGTGCCAGCAGCAAAGGGACAGGCTGGCCTTTTTTCACTGAAGCTTTCTTT

clone size: -
J gene: TRBJ2-7
D gene: -
V gene: TRBV27
CDR3 protein: CASSWTQSYEQYF
CDR3 DNA: TGTGCCAGCAGTTGGACTCAATCCTACGAGCAGTACTTC

clone size: -
J gene: TRBJ2-3
D gene: -
V gene: TRBV6-4
CDR3 protein: CASSPDWWSTDTQYF
CDR3 DNA: TGTGCCAGCAGTCCGGACTGGTGGAGCACAGATACGCAGTATTTT

clone size: -
J gene: TRBJ2-7
D gene: TRBD1
V gene: TRBV7-9
CDR3 protein: CASSLGTALSYEQYF
CDR3 DNA: TGTGCCAGCAGCTTGGGGACAGCACTCTCCTACGAGCAGTACTTC

clone size: many
J gene: TRBJ1-1
D gene: -
V gene: TRBV27
CDR3 protein: CASSFRDKAFF
CDR3 DNA: TGTGCCAGCAGTTTCAGGGACAAGGCTTTCTTT

clone size: -
J gene: TRBJ2-7
D gene: -
V gene: TRBV6-5
CDR3 protein: CASSYQGLGYEQYF
CDR3 DNA: TGTGCCAGCAGTTACCAGGGGTTGGGTTACGAGCAGTACTTC

clone size: -
J gene: TRBJ2-1
D gene: TRBD2
V gene: TRBV6-4
CDR3 protein: CASSSSSSGWNEQFF
CDR3 DNA: TGTGCCAGCAGTTCCTCATCTAGCGGGTGGAATGAGCAGTTCTTC

clone size: -
J gene: TRBJ1-3
D gene: TRBD1
V gene: TRBV7-9
CDR3 protein: CASSFTGQGFHSGNTIYF
CDR3 DNA: TGTGCCAGCAGCTTTACGGGACAGGGCTTTCACTCTGGAAACACCATATATTTT

clone size: -
J gene: TRBJ1-1
D gene: TRBD1
V gene: TRBV18
CDR3 protein: CASSHGTGVDTEAFF
CDR3 DNA: TGTGCCAGCTCACACGGGACAGGTGTTGACACTGAAGCTTTCTTT

clone size: -
J gene: TRBJ1-5
D gene: -
V gene: TRBV7-2
CDR3 protein: CASSLVRRQPQHF
CDR3 DNA: TGTGCCAGCAGCTTAGTAAGGAGGCAGCCCCAGCATTTT

clone size: -
J gene: TRBJ1-2
D gene: TRBD1
V gene: TRBV5-6
CDR3 protein: CASITGTGNYGYTF
CDR3 DNA: TGTGCCAGCATCACCGGGACAGGGAACTATGGCTACACCTTC

clone size: -
J gene: TRBJ2-1
D gene: -
V gene: TRBV18
CDR3 protein: CASSPPARNEQFF
CDR3 DNA: TGTGCCAGCTCACCACCGGCAAGAAATGAGCAGTTCTTC

clone size: -
J gene: TRBJ1-2
D gene: -
V gene: TRBV5-1
CDR3 protein: CASSLNFRNGYTF
CDR3 DNA: TGCGCCAGCAGCTTGAATTTTCGGAATGGCTACACCTTC

clone size: -
J gene: TRBJ2-7
D gene: -
V gene: TRBV7-9
CDR3 protein: CASSPSGQHLQYF
CDR3 DNA: TGTGCCAGCAGCCCGAGCGGCCAGCATCTGCAGTACTTC

clone size: -
J gene: TRBJ2-7
D gene: -
V gene: TRBV20-1
CDR3 protein: CSAREVGRQYF
CDR3 DNA: TGCAGTGCTAGAGAGGTAGGAAGGCAGTACTTC

clone size: -
J gene: TRBJ2-5
D gene: -
V gene: TRBV7-9
CDR3 protein: CASSLFSAGVETQYF
CDR3 DNA: TGTGCCAGCAGCTTATTTTCGGCTGGAGTCGAGACCCAGTACTTC

clone size: once
J gene: TRBJ2-7
D gene: -
V gene: TRBV27
CDR3 protein: CASSFARGTYEQYF
CDR3 DNA: TGTGCCAGCAGTTTTGCCAGGGGAACCTACGAGCAGTACTTC

clone size: -
J gene: TRBJ2-5
D gene: TRBD1
V gene: TRBV14
CDR3 protein: CASSQGRQGDLTQYF
CDR3 DNA: TGTGCCAGCAGCCAAGGGAGACAGGGCGATTTGACCCAGTACTTC

clone size: -
J gene: TRBJ1-2
D gene: TRBD1
V gene: TRBV2
CDR3 protein: CASSNRGLYGYTF
CDR3 DNA: TGTGCCAGCTCCAACAGGGGGCTCTATGGCTACACCTTC

clone size: -
J gene: TRBJ2-1
D gene: -
V gene: TRBV6-6
CDR3 protein: CASSYPSAPAFNEQFF
CDR3 DNA: TGTGCCAGCAGTTACCCGTCGGCACCAGCCTTCAATGAGCAGTTCTTC

clone size: -
J gene: TRBJ1-6
D gene: -
V gene: TRBV7-2
CDR3 protein: CASSLELSGGSLHF
CDR3 DNA: TGTGCCAGCAGCTTAGAACTATCCGGGGGATCCCTCCACTTT

clone size: -
J gene: TRBJ1-5
D gene: TRBD1
V gene: TRBV6-1
CDR3 protein: CASSAGTAKYRDQPQHF
CDR3 DNA: TGTGCCAGCAGTGCCGGGACAGCTAAATACCGAGATCAGCCCCAGCATTTT

clone size: -
J gene: TRBJ1-6
D gene: -
V gene: TRBV20-1
CDR3 protein: CSADLRQRLHF
CDR3 DNA: TGCAGTGCTGATCTAAGACAGCGACTCCACTTT

clone size: -
J gene: TRBJ2-1
D gene: -
V gene: TRBV13
CDR3 protein: CASSQQGFAEQFF
CDR3 DNA: TGTGCCAGCAGCCAACAGGGTTTTGCTGAGCAGTTCTTC

clone size: -
J gene: TRBJ1-2
D gene: TRBD1
V gene: TRBV15
CDR3 protein: CATSRDRGLYGYTF
CDR3 DNA: TGTGCCACCAGCAGGGACAGGGGTTTGTATGGCTACACCTTC

clone size: -
J gene: TRBJ1-3
D gene: -
V gene: TRBV11-3
CDR3 protein: CASSLYKEGNTIYF
CDR3 DNA: TGTGCCAGCAGCTTATACAAGGAAGGAAACACCATATATTTT

clone size: -
J gene: TRBJ1-5
D gene: -
V gene: TRBV7-2
CDR3 protein: CASSLQRGQPQHF
CDR3 DNA: TGTGCCAGCAGCTTACAAAGGGGCCAGCCCCAGCATTTT

clone size: -
J gene: TRBJ1-1
D gene: -
V gene: TRBV7-2
CDR3 protein: CASSPRLGLATEAFF
CDR3 DNA: TGTGCCAGCAGCCCTCGCCTCGGTCTGGCCACTGAAGCTTTCTTT

clone size: -
J gene: TRBJ1-2
D gene: -
V gene: TRBV28
CDR3 protein: CASSSRDYGYTF
CDR3 DNA: TGTGCCAGCAGTTCCCGCGACTATGGCTACACCTTC

clone size: -
J gene: TRBJ2-6
D gene: -
V gene: TRBV5-8
CDR3 protein: CASSATGSGANVLTF
CDR3 DNA: TGTGCCAGCAGCGCTACAGGGTCTGGGGCCAACGTCCTGACTTTC

clone size: few
J gene: TRBJ1-5
D gene: -
V gene: TRBV5-4
CDR3 protein: CASSFGSSSNQPQHF
CDR3 DNA: TGTGCCAGCAGCTTTGGTTCGAGTAGCAATCAGCCCCAGCATTTT